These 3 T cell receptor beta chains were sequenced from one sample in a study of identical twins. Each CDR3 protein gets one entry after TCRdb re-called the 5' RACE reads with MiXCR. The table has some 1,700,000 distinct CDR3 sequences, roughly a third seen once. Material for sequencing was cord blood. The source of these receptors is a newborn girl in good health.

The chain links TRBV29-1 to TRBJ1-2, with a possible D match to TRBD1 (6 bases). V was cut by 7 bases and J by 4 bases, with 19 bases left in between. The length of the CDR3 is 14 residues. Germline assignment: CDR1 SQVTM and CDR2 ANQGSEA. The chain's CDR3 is CSARRGPGGYGYTF. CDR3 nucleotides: TGCAGCGCCAGGCGGGGGCCGGGGGGCTATGGCTACACCTTC.

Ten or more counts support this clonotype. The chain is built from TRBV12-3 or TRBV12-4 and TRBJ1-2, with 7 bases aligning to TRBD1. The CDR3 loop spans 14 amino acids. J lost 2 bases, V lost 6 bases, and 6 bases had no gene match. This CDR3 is CASSSATGNYGYTF. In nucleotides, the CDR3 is TGTGCCAGCAGCTCAGCGACAGGGAACTATGGCTACACCTTC.

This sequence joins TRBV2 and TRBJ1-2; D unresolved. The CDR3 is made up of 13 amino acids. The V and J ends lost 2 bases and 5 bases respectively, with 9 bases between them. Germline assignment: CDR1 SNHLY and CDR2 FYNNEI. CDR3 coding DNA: TGTGCCAGCAGTGAACGGATTAGGTATGGCTACACCTTC. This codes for CASSERIRYGYTF.